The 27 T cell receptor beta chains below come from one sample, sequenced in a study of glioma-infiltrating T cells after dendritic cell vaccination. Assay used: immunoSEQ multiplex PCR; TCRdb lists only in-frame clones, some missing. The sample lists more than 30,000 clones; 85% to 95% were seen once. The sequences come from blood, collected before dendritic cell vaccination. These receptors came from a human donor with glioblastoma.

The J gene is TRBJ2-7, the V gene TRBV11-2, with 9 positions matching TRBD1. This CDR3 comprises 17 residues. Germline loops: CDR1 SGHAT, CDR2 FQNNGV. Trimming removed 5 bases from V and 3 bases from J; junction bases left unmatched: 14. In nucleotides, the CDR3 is TGTGCCAGCAGCCGGGACAGGGCCGACGATGGGGGCTACGAGCAGTACTTC. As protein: CASSRDRADDGGYEQYF.

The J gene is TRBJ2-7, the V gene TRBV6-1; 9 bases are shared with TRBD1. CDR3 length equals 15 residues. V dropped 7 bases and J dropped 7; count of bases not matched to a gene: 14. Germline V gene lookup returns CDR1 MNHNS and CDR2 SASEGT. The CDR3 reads CASTSGIQGAREQYF. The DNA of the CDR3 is TGTGCCAGCACCTCAGGAATACAGGGGGCGCGGGAGCAGTACTTC.

CDR3 sequence (DNA): TGTGCCAGCATGCCTAGGCGGGGGCCTAACTACGAGCAGTACTTC. Amino acids: CASMPRRGPNYEQYF. The chain links TRBV5-8 to TRBJ2-7, with D perhaps TRBD2 (7 bases). Trimming pared 6 bases from V and 3 bases from J, leaving 19 bases between. The CDR3 length is 15 residues. Germline V gene sequence: CDR1 SGHTS, CDR2 YDEGEE.

CDR3 loop: CATSREGQGGYEQYF. The CDR3 region has the DNA TGTGCCACCAGCAGAGAGGGACAGGGAGGCTACGAGCAGTACTTC. V usage is TRBV15 and J usage is TRBJ2-7, with 9 bases fitting TRBD1. V shed 0 bases and J 3 bases; nucleotides not matched to a gene: 3. The CDR3 length is 15 residues. CDR1 and CDR2 (germline): LNHNV, YYDKDF (reference sequence).

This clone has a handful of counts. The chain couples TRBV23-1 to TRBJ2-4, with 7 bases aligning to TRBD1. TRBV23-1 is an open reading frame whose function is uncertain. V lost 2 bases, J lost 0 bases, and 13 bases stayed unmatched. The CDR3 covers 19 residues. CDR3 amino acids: CASSQPTRQGPVAKNIQYF. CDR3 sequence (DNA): TGCGCCAGCAGTCAACCCACCCGACAGGGTCCCGTAGCCAAAAACATTCAGTACTTC.

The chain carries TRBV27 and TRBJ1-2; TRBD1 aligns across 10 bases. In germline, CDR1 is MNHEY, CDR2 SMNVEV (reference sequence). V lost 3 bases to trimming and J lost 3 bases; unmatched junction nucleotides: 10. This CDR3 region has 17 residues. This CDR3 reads CASSFSPLGTGDYGYTF. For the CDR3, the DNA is TGTGCCAGCAGTTTCTCCCCGTTGGGGACAGGGGACTATGGCTACACCTTC.

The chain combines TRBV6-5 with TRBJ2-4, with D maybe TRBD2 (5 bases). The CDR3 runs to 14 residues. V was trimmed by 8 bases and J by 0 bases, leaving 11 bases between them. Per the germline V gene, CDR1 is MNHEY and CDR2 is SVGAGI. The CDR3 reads CASGRGLAKNIQYF. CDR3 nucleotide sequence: TGTGCCAGCGGAAGAGGGCTAGCCAAAAACATTCAGTACTTC.

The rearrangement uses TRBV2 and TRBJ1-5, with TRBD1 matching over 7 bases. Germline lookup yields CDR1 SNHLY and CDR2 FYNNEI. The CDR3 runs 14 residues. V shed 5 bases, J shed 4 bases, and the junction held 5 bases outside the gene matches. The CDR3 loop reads CASSRQGGNQPQHF. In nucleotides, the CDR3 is TGTGCCAGCAGTCGACAGGGCGGGAATCAGCCCCAGCATTTT.

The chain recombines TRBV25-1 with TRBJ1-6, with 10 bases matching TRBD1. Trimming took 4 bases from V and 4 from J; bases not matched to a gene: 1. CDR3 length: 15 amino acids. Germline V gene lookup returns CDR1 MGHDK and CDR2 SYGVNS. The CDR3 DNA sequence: TGTGCCAGCAGTGGGGGACAGGGGTATAATTCACCCCTCCACTTT. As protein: CASSGGQGYNSPLHF.

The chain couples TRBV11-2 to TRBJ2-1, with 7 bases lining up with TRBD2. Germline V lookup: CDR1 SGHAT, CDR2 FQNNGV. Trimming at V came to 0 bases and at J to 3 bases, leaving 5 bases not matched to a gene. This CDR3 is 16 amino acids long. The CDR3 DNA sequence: TGTGCCAGCAGCTTAGACGGTAGCGGGCTCTACAATGAGCAGTTCTTC. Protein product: CASSLDGSGLYNEQFF. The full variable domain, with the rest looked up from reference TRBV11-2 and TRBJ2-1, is EAGVAQSPRYKIIEKRQSVAFWCNPISGHATLYWYQQILGQGPKLLIQFQNNGVVDDSQLPKDRFSAERLKGVDSTLKIQPAKLEDSAVYLCASSLDGSGLYNEQFFGPGTRLTVL.

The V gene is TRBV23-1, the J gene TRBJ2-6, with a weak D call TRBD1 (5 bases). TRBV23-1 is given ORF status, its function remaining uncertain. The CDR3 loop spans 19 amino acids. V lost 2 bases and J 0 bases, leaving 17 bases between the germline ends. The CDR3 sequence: CASSQKHTGSPSGANVLTF. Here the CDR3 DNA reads TGCGCCAGCAGTCAAAAGCACACAGGATCCCCCTCTGGGGCCAACGTCCTGACTTTC.

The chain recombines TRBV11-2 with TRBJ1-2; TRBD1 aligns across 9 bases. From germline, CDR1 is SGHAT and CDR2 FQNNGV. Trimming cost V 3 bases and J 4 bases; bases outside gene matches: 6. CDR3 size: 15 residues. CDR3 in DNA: TGTGCCAGCAGCTTCTCGGACAGGGGAGGCTATGGCTACACCTTC. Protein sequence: CASSFSDRGGYGYTF.

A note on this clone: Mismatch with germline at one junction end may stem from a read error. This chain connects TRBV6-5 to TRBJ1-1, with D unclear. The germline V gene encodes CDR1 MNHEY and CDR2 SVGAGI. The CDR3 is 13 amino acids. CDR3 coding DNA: TGTGCCAACAGTTACGAGAGCAACACTGAAGCTTTCTTT. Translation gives CANSYESNTEAFF.

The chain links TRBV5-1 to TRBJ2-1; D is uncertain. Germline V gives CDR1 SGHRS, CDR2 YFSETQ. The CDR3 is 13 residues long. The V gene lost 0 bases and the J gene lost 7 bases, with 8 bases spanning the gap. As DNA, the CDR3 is TGCGCCAGCAGCTTGGGAGGCTTGAATGAGCAGTTCTTC. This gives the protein CASSLGGLNEQFF.

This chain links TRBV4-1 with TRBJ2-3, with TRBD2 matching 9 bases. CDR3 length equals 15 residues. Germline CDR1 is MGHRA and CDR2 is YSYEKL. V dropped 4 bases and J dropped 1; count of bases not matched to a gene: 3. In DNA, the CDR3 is TGCGCCAGCAGCCGGGCTAGCGGGGGCACAGATACGCAGTATTTT. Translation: CASSRASGGTDTQYF.

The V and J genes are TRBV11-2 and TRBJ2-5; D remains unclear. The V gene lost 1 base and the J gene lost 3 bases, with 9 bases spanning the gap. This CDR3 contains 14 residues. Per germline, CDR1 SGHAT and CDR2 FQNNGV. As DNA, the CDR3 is TGTGCCAGCAGCTTAGGAGTTGTAGAAGAGACCCAGTACTTC. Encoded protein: CASSLGVVEETQYF.

The CDR3 coding sequence is TGTGCCATCTCCGACAGGGCTAACACTGAAGCTTTCTTT. It encodes CAISDRANTEAFF. The chain has TRBV10-3 and TRBJ1-1; TRBD1 matches 7 bases. Germline values: CDR1 ENHRY, CDR2 SYGVKD. V gave up 8 bases and J gave up 2 bases; unmatched junction bases: 5. This CDR3 comprises 13 residues.

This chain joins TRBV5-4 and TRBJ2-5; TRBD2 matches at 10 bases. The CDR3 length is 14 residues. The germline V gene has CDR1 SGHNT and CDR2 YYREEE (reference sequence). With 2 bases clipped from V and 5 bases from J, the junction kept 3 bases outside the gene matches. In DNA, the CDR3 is TGTGCCAGCAGCTTAGCGGGGGGGGCTGAGACCCAGTACTTC. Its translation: CASSLAGGAETQYF.

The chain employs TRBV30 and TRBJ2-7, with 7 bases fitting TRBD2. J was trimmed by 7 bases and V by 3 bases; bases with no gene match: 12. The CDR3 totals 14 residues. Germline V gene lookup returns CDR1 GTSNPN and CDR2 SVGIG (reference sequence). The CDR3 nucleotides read TGTGCCTGGAGGGAGCGGGGCAGGACTATTGAGCAGTACTTC. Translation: CAWRERGRTIEQYF.

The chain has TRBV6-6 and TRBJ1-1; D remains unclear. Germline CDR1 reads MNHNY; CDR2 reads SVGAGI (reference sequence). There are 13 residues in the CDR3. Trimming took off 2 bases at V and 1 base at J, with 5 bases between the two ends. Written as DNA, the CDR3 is TGTGCCAGCAGTTACCTCTCGAACACTGAAGCTTTCTTT. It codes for CASSYLSNTEAFF.

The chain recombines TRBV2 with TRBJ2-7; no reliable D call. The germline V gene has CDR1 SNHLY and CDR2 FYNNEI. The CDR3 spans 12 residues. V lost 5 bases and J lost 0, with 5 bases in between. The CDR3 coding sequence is TGTGCCAGCAGTTTTAGCTCCTACGAGCAGTACTTC. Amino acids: CASSFSSYEQYF.

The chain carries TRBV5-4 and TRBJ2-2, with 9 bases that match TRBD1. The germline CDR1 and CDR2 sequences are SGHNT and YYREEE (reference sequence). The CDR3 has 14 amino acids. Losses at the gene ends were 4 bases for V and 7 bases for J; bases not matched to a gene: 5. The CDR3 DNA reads TGTGCCAGCAGCCAACAGGGGGCTGGCGGGGAGCTGTTTTTT. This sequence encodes CASSQQGAGGELFF.

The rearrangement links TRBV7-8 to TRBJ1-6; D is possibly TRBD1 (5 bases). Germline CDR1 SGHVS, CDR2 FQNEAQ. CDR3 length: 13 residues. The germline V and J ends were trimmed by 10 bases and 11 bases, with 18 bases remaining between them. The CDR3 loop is CATAGQLGPPLHF. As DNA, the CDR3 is TGTGCCACCGCGGGGCAGCTGGGTCCACCCCTCCACTTT.

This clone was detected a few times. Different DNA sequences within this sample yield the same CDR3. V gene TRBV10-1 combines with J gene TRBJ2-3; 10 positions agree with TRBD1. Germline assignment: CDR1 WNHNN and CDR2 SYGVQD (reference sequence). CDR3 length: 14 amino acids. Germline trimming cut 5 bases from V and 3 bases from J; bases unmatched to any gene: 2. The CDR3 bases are TGCGCCAGCAGTCGACAGGGGGCGACAGATACGCAGTATTTT. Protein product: CASSRQGATDTQYF.

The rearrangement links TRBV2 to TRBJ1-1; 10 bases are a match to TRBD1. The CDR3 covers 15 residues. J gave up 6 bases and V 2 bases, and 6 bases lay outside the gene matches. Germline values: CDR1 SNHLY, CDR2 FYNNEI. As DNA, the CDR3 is TGTGCCAGCAGTGAACCGGGACAGGGGTGGGCTGAAGCTTTCTTT. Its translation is CASSEPGQGWAEAFF.

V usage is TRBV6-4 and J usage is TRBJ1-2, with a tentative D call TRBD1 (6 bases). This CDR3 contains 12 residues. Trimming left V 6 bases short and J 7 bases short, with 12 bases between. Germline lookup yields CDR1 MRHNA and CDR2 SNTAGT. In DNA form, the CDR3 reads TGTGCCAGCAGACGACAGGATGGTGGCTACACCTTC. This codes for CASRRQDGGYTF.

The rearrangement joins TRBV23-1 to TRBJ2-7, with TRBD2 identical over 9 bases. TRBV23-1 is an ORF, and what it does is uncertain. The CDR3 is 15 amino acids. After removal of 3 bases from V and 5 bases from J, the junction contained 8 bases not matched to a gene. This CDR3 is CASSQERGVRDEQYF. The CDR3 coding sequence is TGCGCCAGCAGTCAGGAGCGGGGGGTTCGGGACGAGCAGTACTTC.